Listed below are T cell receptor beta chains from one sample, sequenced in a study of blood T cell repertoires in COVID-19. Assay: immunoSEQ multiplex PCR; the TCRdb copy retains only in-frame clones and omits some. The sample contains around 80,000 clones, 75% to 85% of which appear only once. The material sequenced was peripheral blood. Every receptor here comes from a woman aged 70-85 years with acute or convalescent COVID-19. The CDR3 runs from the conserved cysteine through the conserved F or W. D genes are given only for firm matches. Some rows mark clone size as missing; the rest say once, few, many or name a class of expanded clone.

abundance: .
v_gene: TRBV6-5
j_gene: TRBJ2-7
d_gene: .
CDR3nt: TGTGCCAGCAGGGCCCAGCGCGGAACCTACGAGCAGTACTTC
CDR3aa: CASRAQRGTYEQYF

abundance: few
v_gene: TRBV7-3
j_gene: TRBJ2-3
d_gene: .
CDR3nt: TGTGCCAGCAGCTTAAATCCGGGGGGCACAGATACGCAGTATTTT
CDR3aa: CASSLNPGGTDTQYF

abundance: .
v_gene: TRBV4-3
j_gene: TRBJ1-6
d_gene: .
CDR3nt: TGCGCCAGCAGCCAAGATAGCGGGAATTCACCCCTCCACTTT
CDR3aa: CASSQDSGNSPLHF

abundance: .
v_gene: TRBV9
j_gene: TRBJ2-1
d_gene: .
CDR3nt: TGTGCCAGCAGCGGAGGAGTTTCTACCTACAATGAGCAGTTCTTC
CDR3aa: CASSGGVSTYNEQFF

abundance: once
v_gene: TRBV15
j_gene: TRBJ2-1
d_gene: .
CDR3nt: TGTGCCACCAGCAGAGGGACAGCCTCCTACAATGAGCAGTTCTTC
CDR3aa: CATSRGTASYNEQFF

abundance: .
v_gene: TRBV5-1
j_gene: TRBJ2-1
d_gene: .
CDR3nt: TGCGCCAGCAGCTTGCCTAGCGAGGGTGAGCAGTTCTTC
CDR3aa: CASSLPSEGEQFF

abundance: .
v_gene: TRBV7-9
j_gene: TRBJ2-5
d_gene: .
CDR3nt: TGTGCCAGCAGCTTAGACGGGGGGCTGGAGGAGACCCAGTACTTC
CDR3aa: CASSLDGGLEETQYF

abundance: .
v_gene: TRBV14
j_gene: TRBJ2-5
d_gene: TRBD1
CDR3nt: TGTGCCAGCAGCCAATCCAGGACAGGCCAAGAGACCCAGTACTTC
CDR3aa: CASSQSRTGQETQYF

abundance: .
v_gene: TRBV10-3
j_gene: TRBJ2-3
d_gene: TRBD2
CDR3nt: TGTGCCATCAATAGACTAGCGGGGGGGACAGATACGCAGTATTTT
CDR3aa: CAINRLAGGTDTQYF

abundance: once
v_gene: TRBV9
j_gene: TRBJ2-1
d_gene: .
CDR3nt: TGTGCCAGCAGCGTATGGGGGGGCGCTTCCAATGAGCAGTTCTTC
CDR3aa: CASSVWGGASNEQFF

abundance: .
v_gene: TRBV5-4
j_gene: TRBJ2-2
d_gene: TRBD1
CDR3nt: TGTGCCAGCAGTACTAGACAGGGGGCTATCGGGGAGCTGTTTTTT
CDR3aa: CASSTRQGAIGELFF

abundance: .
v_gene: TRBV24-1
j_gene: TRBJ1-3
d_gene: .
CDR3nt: TGTGCCACCAGTGATTTACACGGGCAGGGTGGATCTGGAAACACCATATATTTT
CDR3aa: CATSDLHGQGGSGNTIYF

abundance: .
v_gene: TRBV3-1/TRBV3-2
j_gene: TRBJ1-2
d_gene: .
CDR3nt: TGTGCCAGCAGCCCTCCCGGGGTTGGCTACACCTTC
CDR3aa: CASSPPGVGYTF

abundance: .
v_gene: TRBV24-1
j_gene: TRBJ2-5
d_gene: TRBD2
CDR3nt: TGTGCCACCAGTGAGGGGACTAGCGGGGGGACACTTTTCCAAGAGACCCAGTACTTC
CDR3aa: CATSEGTSGGTLFQETQYF

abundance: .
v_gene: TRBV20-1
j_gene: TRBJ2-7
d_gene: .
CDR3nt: TGCAGTGCTAGTGTAGGGGGGGTCGAGCAGTACTTC
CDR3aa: CSASVGGVEQYF

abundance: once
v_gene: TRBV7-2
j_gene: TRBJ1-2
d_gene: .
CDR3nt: TGTGCCAGCAGCTTAACTTACGACTATGGCTACACCTTC
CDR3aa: CASSLTYDYGYTF

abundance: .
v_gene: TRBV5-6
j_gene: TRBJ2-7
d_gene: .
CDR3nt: TGTGCCAGCGAACGACAGGCTAGCTCCTACGAGCAGTACTTC
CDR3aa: CASERQASSYEQYF

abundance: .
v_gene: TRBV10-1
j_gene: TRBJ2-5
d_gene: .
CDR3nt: TGCGCCAGCAGCTATGGAGAGACCCAGTACTTC
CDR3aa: CASSYGETQYF

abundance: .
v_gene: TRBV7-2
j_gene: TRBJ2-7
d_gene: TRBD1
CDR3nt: TGTGCCAGCAGCCCCTTACTGACAGGGGAGCAGTACTTC
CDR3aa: CASSPLLTGEQYF

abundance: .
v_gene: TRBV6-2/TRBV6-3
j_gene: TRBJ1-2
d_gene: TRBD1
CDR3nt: TGTGCCAGCAGCGAGGACAGGCCAAGCTATGGCTACACCTTC
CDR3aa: CASSEDRPSYGYTF

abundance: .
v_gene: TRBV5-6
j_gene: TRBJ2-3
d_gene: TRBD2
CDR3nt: TGTGCCAGCAGCTTAAGACCGGGACTAGCGGGGGCCCAGCAGTATTTT
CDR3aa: CASSLRPGLAGAQQYF

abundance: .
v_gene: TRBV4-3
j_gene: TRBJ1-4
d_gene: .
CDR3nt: TGCGCCAGCAGCCAAGACCAGGGGAATAATGAAAAACTGTTTTTT
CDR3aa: CASSQDQGNNEKLFF

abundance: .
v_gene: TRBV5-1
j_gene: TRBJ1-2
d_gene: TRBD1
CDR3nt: TGCGCCAGCAGCTTGGATTTCAGGGGGCAAGGTGGCTACACCTTC
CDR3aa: CASSLDFRGQGGYTF

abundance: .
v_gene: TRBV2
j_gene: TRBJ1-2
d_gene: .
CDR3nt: TGTGCCAGCACCTCCCCCCAGGGGCAGGGAAAGAATGGCTACACCTTC
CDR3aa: CASTSPQGQGKNGYTF

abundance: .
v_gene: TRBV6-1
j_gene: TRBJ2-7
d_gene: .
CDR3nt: TGTGCCAGCAGTGAGGGTGGGGGGACCTACGAGCAGTACTTC
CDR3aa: CASSEGGGTYEQYF

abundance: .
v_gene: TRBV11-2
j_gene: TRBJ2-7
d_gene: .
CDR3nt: TGTGCCAGCAGCCGGAGCGGACCCTCCTACGAGCAGTACTTC
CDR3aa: CASSRSGPSYEQYF

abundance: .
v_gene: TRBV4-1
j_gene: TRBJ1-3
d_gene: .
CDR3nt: TGCGCCAGCAGCCAAGAAGCGGGCCCCGGTGGATTTGGAAACACCATATATTTT
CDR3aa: CASSQEAGPGGFGNTIYF

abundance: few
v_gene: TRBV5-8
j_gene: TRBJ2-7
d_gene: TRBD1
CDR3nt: TGTGCCAGCAGTCCTGGACAGGGTTCGTACGAGCAGTACTTC
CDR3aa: CASSPGQGSYEQYF

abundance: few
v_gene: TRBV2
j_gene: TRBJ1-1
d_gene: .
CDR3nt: TGTGCCAGCAGGGGCTACACTGAAGCTTTCTTT
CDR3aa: CASRGYTEAFF

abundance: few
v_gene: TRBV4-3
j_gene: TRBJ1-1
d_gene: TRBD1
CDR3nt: TGCGCCAGCAGCCTCCAACTGGCCCAGGGGGGCAACACTGAAGCTTTCTTT
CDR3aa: CASSLQLAQGGNTEAFF

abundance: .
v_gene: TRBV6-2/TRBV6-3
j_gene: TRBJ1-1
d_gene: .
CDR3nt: TGTGCCAGCAGTTACTTGGGCAGGGTGTCCACTGAAGCTTTCTTT
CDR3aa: CASSYLGRVSTEAFF

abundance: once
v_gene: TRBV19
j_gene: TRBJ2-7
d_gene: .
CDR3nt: TGTGCCAGTAGTCCTACGGACACCAACTACGAGCAGTACTTC
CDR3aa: CASSPTDTNYEQYF

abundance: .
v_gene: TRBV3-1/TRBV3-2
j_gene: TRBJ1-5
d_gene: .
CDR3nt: TGTGCCAGCAGCCAAGATCGGGGGTTGGGGCAGCCCCAGCATTTT
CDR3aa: CASSQDRGLGQPQHF

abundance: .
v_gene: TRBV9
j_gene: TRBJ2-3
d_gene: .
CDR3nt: TGTGCCAGCAGCGTAGAACCACTGATGTGGGATACGCAGTATTTT
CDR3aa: CASSVEPLMWDTQYF

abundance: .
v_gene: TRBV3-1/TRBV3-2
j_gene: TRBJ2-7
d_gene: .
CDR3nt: TGTGCCAGCAGCCAAGAAGGGGCGTTCGGGGAGCAGTACTTC
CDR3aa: CASSQEGAFGEQYF

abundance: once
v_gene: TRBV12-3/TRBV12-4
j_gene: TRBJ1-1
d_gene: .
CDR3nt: TGTGCCTCAGGGTTGAACACTGAAGCTTTCTTT
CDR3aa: CASGLNTEAFF

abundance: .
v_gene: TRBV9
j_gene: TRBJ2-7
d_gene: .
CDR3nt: TGTGCCAGCAGCGTAGATGCTAGCACCTTCTACGAGCAGTACTTC
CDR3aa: CASSVDASTFYEQYF

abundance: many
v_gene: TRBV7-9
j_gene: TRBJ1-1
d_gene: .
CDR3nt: TGTGCCAGCAGCTTAGGGGCAATGACTGAAGCTTTCTTT
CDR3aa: CASSLGAMTEAFF

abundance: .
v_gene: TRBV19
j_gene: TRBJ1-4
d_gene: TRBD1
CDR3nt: TGTGCCAGTAGTGACAGGGGTGAAAAACTGTTTTTT
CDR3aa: CASSDRGEKLFF

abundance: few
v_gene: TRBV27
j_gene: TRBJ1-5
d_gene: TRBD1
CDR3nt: TGTGCCAGCCAAGGACAGGGGGCTGGGCAGCCCCAGCATTTT
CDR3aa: CASQGQGAGQPQHF

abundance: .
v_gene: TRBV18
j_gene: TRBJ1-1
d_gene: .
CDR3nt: TGTGCCAGCTCACCGCCCCATGCCAGTGAAGCTTTCTTT
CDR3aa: CASSPPHASEAFF

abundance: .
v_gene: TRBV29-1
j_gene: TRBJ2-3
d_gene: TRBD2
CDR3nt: TGCAGCGCCCCAGAGCGGGGGGGCCGCACAGATACGCAGTATTTT
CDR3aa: CSAPERGGRTDTQYF

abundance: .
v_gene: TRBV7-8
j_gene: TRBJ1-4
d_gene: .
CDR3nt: TGTGCCAGCAGCTTAGGGCAGAATGAAAAACTGTTTTTT
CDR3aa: CASSLGQNEKLFF

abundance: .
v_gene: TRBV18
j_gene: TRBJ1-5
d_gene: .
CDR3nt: TGTGCCAGCTCACTAGGCAGGGGTGGGAATCAGCCCCAGCATTTT
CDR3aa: CASSLGRGGNQPQHF

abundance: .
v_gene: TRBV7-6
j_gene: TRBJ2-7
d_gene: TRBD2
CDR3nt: TGTGCCAGCAGCTTAGGGGGGGGACCTTACTACGAGCAGTACTTC
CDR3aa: CASSLGGGPYYEQYF

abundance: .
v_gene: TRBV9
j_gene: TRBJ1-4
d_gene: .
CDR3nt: TGTGCCAGCAGCGTTAACGGGGGGAGTGAAAAACTGTTTTTT
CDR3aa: CASSVNGGSEKLFF

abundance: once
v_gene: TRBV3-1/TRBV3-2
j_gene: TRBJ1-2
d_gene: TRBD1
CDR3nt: TGTGCCAGCAGCCAGCCGGGACAGGGAGGTGGCTACACCTTC
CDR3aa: CASSQPGQGGGYTF

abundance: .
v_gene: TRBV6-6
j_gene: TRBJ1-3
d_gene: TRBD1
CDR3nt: TGTGCCAGCAGTTACACTGGGACAGGTGGAAACACCATATATTTT
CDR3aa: CASSYTGTGGNTIYF

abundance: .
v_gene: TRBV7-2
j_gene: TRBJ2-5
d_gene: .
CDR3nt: TGTGCCAGCAGCTTCGGACTCCAAGAGACCCAGTACTTC
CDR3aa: CASSFGLQETQYF

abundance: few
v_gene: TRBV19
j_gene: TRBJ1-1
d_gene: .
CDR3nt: TGTGCCAGTAGTATAGCAGGTATCGGCACTGAAGCTTTCTTT
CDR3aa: CASSIAGIGTEAFF

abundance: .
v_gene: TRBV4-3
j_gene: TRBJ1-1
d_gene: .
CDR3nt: TGCGCCAGCAGCCAAGATATCTCCGTGAGCACTGAAGCTTTCTTT
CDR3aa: CASSQDISVSTEAFF

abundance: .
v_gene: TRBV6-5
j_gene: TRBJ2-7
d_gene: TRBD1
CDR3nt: TGTGCCAGCAGTCCCCGACAGGGGGCCTACGAGCAGTACTTC
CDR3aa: CASSPRQGAYEQYF